One and the same sample provided the 8 T cell receptor beta chains below, sequenced in a study of beta chain features in type 1 diabetes. General study results and limits: People with Type 1 diabetes carried modestly yet significantly shorter TCRB CDR3s in all four CD4+ subsets.

These receptors are not linked to any known antigen. Sequencing targeted expressed TCRB transcripts, as all isolated RNA had been reverse transcribed. Profiling relied on immunoSEQ multiplex PCR, and the TCRdb table lists in-frame clones only, not all of them. The table shows 600,000 to 750,000 clones, with 9.5% to 15% occurring only once. Sequenced sample: naive CD4+ T cells from blood. These receptors were collected from a man aged 25 to 40 with type 1 diabetes.

This chain uses TRBV7-2 with TRBJ1-2; 7 bases map to TRBD1. Trimming took 6 bases from V and 2 from J; bases not matched to a gene: 6. The CDR3 is made up of 14 amino acids. Per germline, CDR1 SGHTA and CDR2 FQGNSA. CDR3 sequence reads: CASSIQGSNYGYTF. CDR3 coding DNA: TGTGCCAGCAGTATACAGGGGTCCAACTATGGCTACACCTTC.

The chain links TRBV7-9 to TRBJ2-1, with D hard to call. V shed 5 bases and J shed 4 bases, with 6 bases lying between them. Germline CDR1 reads SEHNR; CDR2 reads FQNEAQ (reference sequence). The CDR3 has 12 residues. CDR3 region: CASSAEYNEQFF. DNA for the CDR3: TGTGCCAGCAGCGCCGAATACAATGAGCAGTTCTTC.

This clone was counted between two and nine times. V usage is TRBV9 and J usage is TRBJ2-3, with TRBD2 matching over 8 bases. With V trimmed by 4 bases and J by 4 bases, 8 bases remained unmatched. The CDR3 is 15 residues long. The V gene's germline CDR1 is SGDLS and CDR2 YYNGEE. CDR3 sequence reads: CASSPSGGRSDTQYF. CDR3 nucleotide sequence: TGTGCCAGCAGCCCCTCGGGGGGGCGGTCAGATACGCAGTATTTT.

This clone was seen only a few times. The chain links TRBV7-9 to TRBJ2-5; no clear D. Germline CDR1 SEHNR, CDR2 FQNEAQ (reference sequence). CDR3 length: 13 residues. The germline V and J ends were trimmed by 2 bases and 5 bases, with 9 bases remaining between them. CDR3 region: CASSLIRTETQYF. The CDR3 coding sequence is TGTGCCAGCAGCTTAATCAGGACGGAGACCCAGTACTTC. Supplemented by reference TRBV7-9 and TRBJ2-5, the full variable domain reads DTGVSQNPRHKITKRGQNVTFRCDPISEHNRLYWYRQTLGQGPEFLTYFQNEAQLEKSRLLSDRFSAERPKGSFSTLEIQRTEQGDSAMYLCASSLIRTETQYFGPGTRLLVL.

CDR3 coding DNA: TGTGCCAGCAGCCAAGTAGGACAGATCTTTGGCTACACCTTC. It is translated as CASSQVGQIFGYTF. The chain uses TRBV14 and TRBJ1-2; tentatively, D is TRBD1 (6 bases). The CDR3 contains 14 residues. Trimming pared 1 base from V and 7 bases from J, leaving 13 bases between. From germline, CDR1 is SGHDN and CDR2 FVKESK.

The J gene is TRBJ2-7, the V gene TRBV6-5; D ambiguous. Per germline, CDR1 MNHEY and CDR2 SVGAGI. Between the trimmed V and J ends, which lost 4 bases and 5 bases, there was a span of 6 bases. This CDR3 region has 11 residues. The CDR3 coding sequence is TGTGCCAGCAGTTCCCTTAACGAGCAGTACTTC. Its protein is CASSSLNEQYF.

This clone was counted only a few times. The rearrangement links TRBV6-6 to TRBJ1-5; D not certain. The CDR3 length is 10 residues. CDR1 and CDR2 from the germline V gene are MNHNY and SVGAGI (reference sequence). V was shortened by 11 bases and J by 3 bases, with 5 bases between the two germline ends. CDR3 bases: TGTGCCCGTACCAATCAGCCCCAGCATTTT. Protein product: CARTNQPQHF.

This clone has only a few counts. The V call is TRBV19, the J call TRBJ2-6; no firm D call. V gave up 5 bases and J gave up 0 bases, with 14 bases separating them. This CDR3 spans 17 amino acids. CDR1 is LNHDA and CDR2 is SQIVND in the germline V gene (reference sequence). In DNA, the CDR3 is TGTGCCAGTAGTTTCCTGGACGGCCGCTCTGGGGCCAACGTCCTGACTTTC. Its protein is CASSFLDGRSGANVLTF.